The 21 T cell receptor beta chains below all came from one sample that was sequenced in a study of T cell responses to AZD1222 COVID-19 vaccine. Generated by immunoSEQ multiplex PCR, the TCRdb table keeps only in-frame clones and is missing some. The sample records 130,000 to 150,000 clones, 88% being singletons. This specimen was peripheral blood, taken on day 0 of MenACWY control vaccination. The receptor source for this set is an adult in good health.

The J gene is TRBJ2-5, the V gene TRBV29-1; D may be TRBD1 or TRBD2 (5 bases each). The V gene lost 4 bases and the J gene lost 4 bases, with 16 bases spanning the gap. The length of the CDR3 is 14 residues. From germline, CDR1 is SQVTM and CDR2 ANQGSEA. The CDR3 DNA reads TGCAGCGTTGGCCCGGGGCCCTGGGGAGAGACCCAGTACTTC. Amino acids: CSVGPGPWGETQYF.

This sequence joins TRBV27 and TRBJ2-1; 7 nucleotides agree with TRBD1. Germline CDR1 is MNHEY and CDR2 is SMNVEV (reference sequence). The CDR3 length is 14 residues. V lost 3 bases to trimming and J lost 3 bases; unmatched junction nucleotides: 2. CDR3 coding DNA: TGTGCCAGCAGTTTGGGGACAGACTACAATGAGCAGTTCTTC. Protein sequence: CASSLGTDYNEQFF.

The chain carries TRBV5-6 and TRBJ1-4; 8 bases fit TRBD1. The CDR3 sequence is 17 residues long. Germline V lookup: CDR1 SGHDT, CDR2 YYEEEE. V shed 1 base and J 2 bases; nucleotides not matched to a gene: 7. The CDR3 region is CASSLRQGHSTNEKLFF. In DNA, the CDR3 is TGTGCCAGCAGCTTGAGACAGGGGCATTCTACTAATGAAAAACTGTTTTTT.

This chain joins TRBV29-1 and TRBJ1-1; D call uncertain. The CDR3 length is 11 residues. CDR1 is SQVTM and CDR2 is ANQGSEA in the germline V gene. Trimming left V 3 bases short and J 7 bases short, with 9 bases between. The CDR3 DNA reads as TGCAGCGTTGATGAGGTGGGTGAAGCTTTCTTT. Protein: CSVDEVGEAFF.

The gene calls are TRBV7-6 and TRBJ2-2; weak D call: TRBD1 (5 bases). The CDR3 totals 15 residues. V was cut by 0 bases and J by 4 bases, with 9 bases left in between. Looked up from germline, CDR1 is SGHVS and CDR2 is FNYEAQ. CDR3 residues: CASSLAGQGTGELFF. The CDR3 DNA reads as TGTGCCAGCAGCTTAGCAGGGCAGGGCACCGGGGAGCTGTTTTTT.

In its sample, this clone was seen a few times. The chain is built from TRBV5-1 and TRBJ1-2; 7 bases fit TRBD1. The CDR3 covers 16 residues. Germline CDR1 and CDR2: SGHRS and YFSETQ. J lost 0 bases, V lost 3 bases, and 8 bases had no gene match. CDR3 residues: CASSWGTAKTNYGYTF. CDR3 coding DNA: TGCGCCAGCAGCTGGGGGACAGCCAAAACTAACTATGGCTACACCTTC.

The chain uses TRBV3-1 (or the pseudogene TRBV3-2) and TRBJ2-1; 9 bases line up with TRBD1. V lost 6 bases and J lost 7; bases outside the gene matches: 10. The CDR3 extends over 15 amino acids. CDR1 and CDR2 from the germline V gene are LGHDT and YNNKEL (reference sequence). The CDR3 sequence is CASSHWTGVWNEQFF. The CDR3, as DNA: TGTGCCAGCAGTCATTGGACAGGGGTGTGGAATGAGCAGTTCTTC.

The chain employs TRBV7-9 and TRBJ2-1; possible D gene TRBD2, 5 bases. Deletions cut 5 bases from V and 2 bases from J, with 13 bases between. The CDR3 extends over 15 amino acids. Germline V gives CDR1 SEHNR, CDR2 FQNEAQ (reference sequence). This CDR3 is CASSPGLKTYNEQFF. The CDR3 bases are TGTGCCAGCAGCCCCGGACTGAAAACCTACAATGAGCAGTTCTTC.

The gene calls are TRBV9 and TRBJ1-2; D is undetermined. The germline V gene encodes CDR1 SGDLS and CDR2 YYNGEE. Trimming removed 6 bases at V and 8 bases at J, with 11 bases between. The CDR3 runs to 11 residues. In DNA form, the CDR3 reads TGTGCCAGCATCGGCTTTACCGGCTACACCTTC. Residues: CASIGFTGYTF.

The chain uses TRBV6-2 or TRBV6-3 and TRBJ1-6; D call uncertain. Trimming removed 2 bases at V and 2 bases at J, with 13 bases between. This CDR3 comprises 17 residues. CDR1 and CDR2 (germline): MNHEY, SVGEGT. The CDR3 spells CASSYVPTVAYNSPLHF. The CDR3 bases are TGTGCCAGCAGTTACGTCCCGACGGTTGCCTATAATTCACCCCTCCACTTT.

The chain uses TRBV18 and TRBJ1-1; D gene unclear. The CDR3 runs to 14 residues. V lost 6 bases to trimming and J lost 5 bases, with 16 bases between them. Germline V gives CDR1 KGHSH, CDR2 LQKENI. This chain's CDR3 is CASSPKAGDTEAFF. The DNA for the CDR3 is TGTGCCAGCTCCCCCAAAGCCGGGGATACTGAAGCTTTCTTT.

The genes are TRBV10-3 and TRBJ2-7, with no clear D. CDR1 ENHRY and CDR2 SYGVKD come from the germline V gene. This CDR3 contains 16 residues. V was clipped by 0 bases and J by 5 bases, with 17 bases between them. The CDR3 is CAISESRAQLFDEQYF. Here the CDR3 DNA reads TGTGCCATCAGTGAGTCGAGAGCTCAACTGTTCGACGAGCAGTACTTC.

The gene calls are TRBV10-1 and TRBJ2-7; no clear D gene. The length of the CDR3 is 12 residues. V lost 3 bases and J 1 base, leaving 4 bases between the germline ends. Germline CDR1 and CDR2: WNHNN and SYGVQD (reference sequence). The CDR3 sequence: CASSDRSYEQYF. The CDR3 DNA reads as TGCGCCAGCAGTGACAGATCCTACGAGCAGTACTTC.

This clone was seen a single time. V is TRBV2 and J is TRBJ1-3, with 8 bases matching TRBD1. Germline V gene sequence: CDR1 SNHLY, CDR2 FYNNEI. Unmatched junction bases numbered 4, after V lost 5 bases and J lost 4 bases. This CDR3 has 14 residues. CDR3 sequence: CASSLDRDGNTIYF. The CDR3 DNA reads as TGTGCCAGCAGTCTGGACAGGGACGGAAACACCATATATTTT.

The chain is built from TRBV7-9 and TRBJ2-7; the D is unclear. Looked up from germline, CDR1 is SEHNR and CDR2 is FQNEAQ (reference sequence). With 2 bases removed from V and 1 base from J, the gap between germline ends came to 9 bases. This CDR3 has 14 residues. CDR3 in amino acids: CASSLNTFSYEQYF. CDR3 nucleotide sequence: TGTGCCAGCAGCTTAAACACGTTTTCCTACGAGCAGTACTTC. The variable domain in full, with the rest retrieved from reference TRBV7-9 and TRBJ2-7, is DTGVSQNPRHKITKRGQNVTFRCDPISEHNRLYWYRQTLGQGPEFLTYFQNEAQLEKSRLLSDRFSAERPKGSFSTLEIQRTEQGDSAMYLCASSLNTFSYEQYFGPGTRLTVT.

The V and J genes are TRBV5-1 and TRBJ1-4; D unresolved. V was clipped by 5 bases and J by 12 bases, with 17 bases between them. Germline V lookup: CDR1 SGHRS, CDR2 YFSETQ. CDR3 length equals 13 residues. The DNA for the CDR3 is TGCGCCAGCAGAGTGGCAGTACTTACAGAACTGTTTTTT. This translates into CASRVAVLTELFF.

This chain joins TRBV6-5 and TRBJ1-4; D unclear. In germline, CDR1 is MNHEY, CDR2 SVGAGI. Trimming left V 2 bases short and J 1 base short, with 8 bases between. The CDR3 loop spans 15 amino acids. CDR3 region: CASSYIDGTNEKLFF. The CDR3, as DNA: TGTGCCAGCAGTTACATTGACGGAACTAATGAAAAACTGTTTTTT.

This chain connects TRBV5-1 to TRBJ1-6; no firm D call. CDR1 and CDR2 from the germline V gene are SGHRS and YFSETQ. Trimming pared 1 base from V and 10 bases from J, leaving 15 bases between. CDR3 length: 15 amino acids. CDR3 coding DNA: TGCGCCAGCAGCTTGCGTGCGGAGAAAGCCTCACCCCTCCACTTT. The encoded protein is CASSLRAEKASPLHF.

The chain uses TRBV4-3 and TRBJ1-4; D gene ambiguous. CDR1 LGHNA and CDR2 YSLEER come from the germline V gene. The V end lost 2 bases, the J end lost 4 bases, and 11 bases lay between the germline ends. CDR3 length equals 15 residues. CDR3 sequence (DNA): TGCGCCAGCAGCCAACTCGGACTGATTAATGAAAAACTGTTTTTT. This encodes CASSQLGLINEKLFF.

The gene calls are TRBV29-1 and TRBJ1-2; TRBD1 matches at 9 bases. The CDR3 consists of 13 residues. From germline, CDR1 is SQVTM and CDR2 ANQGSEA. Unmatched junction bases numbered 9, after V lost 6 bases and J lost 7 bases. CDR3 sequence (DNA): TGCAGCGTCTTTTTACAGGGGGCGAGTGGCTACACCTTC. It specifies CSVFLQGASGYTF.

The chain couples TRBV5-5 to TRBJ1-2; TRBD1 aligns across 9 bases. Germline V gene sequence: CDR1 SGHKS, CDR2 YYEKEE (reference sequence). V dropped 7 bases and J dropped 7; count of bases not matched to a gene: 26. The CDR3 runs 19 residues. The CDR3 sequence: CASPRIETGTGTHGLGYTF. Here the CDR3 DNA reads TGTGCCAGCCCGAGAATAGAGACCGGGACAGGGACACATGGTCTTGGCTACACCTTC.